This T cell receptor beta chain was identified in a study of T cells in Graves' hyperthyroidism and ophthalmopathy. Amplification yielded TCR beta CDR3 regions, with RNA transcripts as the source. Carried out on the TCR CDR3, a first-round RT-PCR used the HTBI primer set. TCRdb fed the multiplex PCR reads into MiXCR, producing one record per CDR3 protein. The table records around 190,000 distinct CDR3 sequences, approximately 16% of them present only once. V was pared by 4 bases and J by 5 bases, with 4 bases of the junction left unmatched. The CDR3 extends over 15 amino acids. Germline V gene sequence: CDR1 MNHNS, CDR2 SASEGT. Researchers defined stable Graves' hyperthyroidism as no ophthalmopathy progression within 18 months. Regarding this clonotype: As yet, its antigen is unknown.

Study results and limitations: In the blood, most expanded thyroid clonotypes above 0.001 appeared as well.

The sequence was obtained from a woman aged 45-60 years with Graves' hyperthyroidism. This rearrangement joins TRBV6-1 to TRBJ2-2, with 10 bases matching TRBD2. The sequenced material came from blood. The CDR3, as DNA: TGTGCCAGCAGTGGAGCGGGAGGGATGACCGGGGAGCTGTTTTTT. Its protein is CASSGAGGMTGELFF.